The source of this TCR beta chain is a study of CD8 T cell repertoires and HIV-1 epitope variants. Study in general: Separate wells received one of Twenty-five Gag or Nef variant peptides. T cells were cultured for nine to ten days with cytokines added on days 3 and 7. Separate from the cultures, 1M uncultured T cells served as baseline.

Study-wide findings and caveats: Fewer than ten TCR beta clonotypes were antigen-specific, more than five apparently recognizing autologous or escape variants.

About this clone: The target antigen is unknown.

The protocol was immunoSEQ multiplex PCR, while the TCRdb copy is restricted to in-frame clones and leaves out a portion. The data contain roughly 2,400 clones, 73% of them singletons. The V gene end was trimmed by 7 bases and the J gene end by 6 bases; junction bases not matched to a gene: 13. CDR3 size: 15 residues. Germline assignment: CDR1 MDHEN and CDR2 SYDVKM. The sequencing sample was made of cultured CD8+ T cells derived from PBMCs. This sequence was found in a male donor with HIV. This sequence joins TRBV28 and TRBJ1-2; 8 bases map to TRBD1. For the CDR3, the DNA is TGTGCCAGCACCCTAACGGGAGAGACAGGGGATGGCTACACCTTC. Translated: CASTLTGETGDGYTF.